This TCR beta chain was retrieved from a study of blood T cell repertoires in COVID-19. The wider study: The samples span acute and convalescent COVID-19 from the United States, Italy and Spain. In each case, the material was cDNA or gDNA derived from T cells, B-cell-depleted T cells, or PBMCs.

CDR3 length: 15 amino acids. Germline loops: CDR1 MNHEY, CDR2 SMNVEV (reference sequence). V was shortened by 3 bases and J by 2 bases, with 10 bases between the two germline ends. Original data processing: From reference gene primer amplification, estimates of nucleated cell counts were derived. Some clones are missing from TCRdb's copy, which holds only in-frame ones; the method was immunoSEQ multiplex PCR. Clone size and V and J calls were adopted from that table, with D and trimming inferred from the DNA. This sample has 85,000 to 110,000 clones; 84% occur once, and the top ten carry approximately 12%.

This clonotype was sampled from a human donor in a cohort sampled during active COVID-19. V gene TRBV27 combines with J gene TRBJ2-2; maybe TRBD1 (6 bases). The sequenced sample consisted of peripheral blood. The CDR3 bases are TGTGCCAGCAGTTTGCAACAGGGTAACACCGGGGAGCTGTTTTTT. Protein: CASSLQQGNTGELFF.